The source of this T cell receptor beta chain is a study of blood T cell repertoires in COVID-19. Study in general: Researchers got acute and convalescent COVID-19 samples from the United States, Italy and Spain. PBMCs, B-cell-depleted T cells, or T cells provided the cDNA or gDNA that made up the material.

Authors' processing steps: Quantification of nucleated cells was approximated via reference gene primer amplification. Sequencing was performed with immunoSEQ multiplex PCR; in TCRdb, only in-frame clones are kept and a portion is missing. D and trimming come from the DNA, and the V and J calls and clone size come from that table. Of fewer than 150,000 clones detected, 70% to 90% appear once; the ten largest clones hold approximately 7.9%. This clone was counted only a few times. The V gene end was trimmed by 5 bases and the J gene end by 5 bases; junction bases not matched to a gene: 10. CDR3 length equals 15 residues. Germline loops: CDR1 SGHVS, CDR2 FQNEAQ.

The specimen sequenced was peripheral blood. The chain uses TRBV7-8 and TRBJ2-7; the match to TRBD2 covers 9 bases. The clonotype comes from a man between 65 and 85 years old who had recovered from COVID-19. DNA of the CDR3: TGTGCCAGCAGCCCCCGGTTGGCTAGCGGGAACGAGCAGTACTTC. Translating gives CASSPRLASGNEQYF.